The source of this TCR beta chain is a study of blood T cell repertoires in COVID-19. On the study more broadly: Whether acute or convalescent, the COVID-19 samples came from the United States, Italy and Spain.

Per the study methods: How many nucleated cells were present was estimated from reference gene primer amplification. Using immunoSEQ multiplex PCR, the repertoire was profiled, and TCRdb retains in-frame clones only, with some absent. D and trimming come from the DNA, and the V and J calls and clone size come from that table. The repertoire holds more than 200,000 clones, with 80% to 90% as singletons. CDR3 length: 15 amino acids. From germline, CDR1 is SGHTA and CDR2 FQGNSA. V was cut by 5 bases and J by 1 base, with 9 bases left in between. The rearrangement links TRBV7-2 to TRBJ2-6; no clear D. The receptor was derived from a man aged 55-75 years with acute or convalescent COVID-19. The sequenced sample was peripheral blood. The CDR3 bases are TGTGCCAGCAGCACACAGCTTTCTGGGGCCAACGTCCTGACTTTC. Encoded protein: CASSTQLSGANVLTF.